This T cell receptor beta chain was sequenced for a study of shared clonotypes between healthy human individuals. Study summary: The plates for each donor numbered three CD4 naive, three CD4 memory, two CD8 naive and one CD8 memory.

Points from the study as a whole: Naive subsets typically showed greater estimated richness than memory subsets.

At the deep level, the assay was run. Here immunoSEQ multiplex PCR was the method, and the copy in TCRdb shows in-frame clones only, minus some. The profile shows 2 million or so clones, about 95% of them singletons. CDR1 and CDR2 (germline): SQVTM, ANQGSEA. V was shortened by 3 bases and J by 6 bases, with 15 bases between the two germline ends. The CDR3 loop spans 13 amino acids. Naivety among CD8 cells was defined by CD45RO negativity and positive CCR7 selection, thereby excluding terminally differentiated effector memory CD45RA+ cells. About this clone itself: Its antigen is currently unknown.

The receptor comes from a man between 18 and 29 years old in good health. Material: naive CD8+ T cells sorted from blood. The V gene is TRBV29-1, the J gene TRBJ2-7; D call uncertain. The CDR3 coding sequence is TGCAGCGTTGACCCGGGTGCAAAAGGCGAGCAGTACTTC. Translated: CSVDPGAKGEQYF.